The rows below give T cell receptor beta chains drawn from one sample of a study of graft-versus-host responses after intestinal transplantation. Assay: immunoSEQ multiplex PCR; the TCRdb copy retains only in-frame clones and omits some. The top ten hold nearly 0.5% of the sample, which has over 90,000 clones, 90% to 95% seen once. These receptors have no known antigen. Sequences were derived from unstimulated CD8+ T cells sorted from spleen or lymph node cells, sampled before intestinal transplant. The receptors here all came from a human donor who received an intestinal transplant. CDR3s include the opening cysteine and the closing phenylalanine or tryptophan. The order of the fields is V gene, D gene, J gene, clone size, CDR3 protein, CDR3 DNA. D genes are given only for firm matches. Clone size, where shown, is once, few, many, or a class for clones that have expanded.

TRBV28,TRBD1,TRBJ2-7,NA,CASSGRKGQGGEYEQYF,TGTGCCAGCAGTGGCCGAAAGGGACAGGGAGGGGAATACGAGCAGTACTTC
TRBV5-4,TRBD1,TRBJ2-1,NA,CASSLEQGPYNEQFF,TGTGCCAGCAGCTTGGAACAGGGGCCTTACAATGAGCAGTTCTTC
TRBV6-5,NA,TRBJ2-3,NA,CASSHSREGTDTQYF,TGTGCCAGCAGCCACAGTCGGGAAGGCACAGATACGCAGTATTTT
TRBV28,TRBD1,TRBJ2-6,NA,CASSLPGGSGANVLTF,TGTGCCAGCAGTTTGCCAGGGGGATCTGGGGCCAACGTCCTGACTTTC
TRBV11-2,TRBD2,TRBJ2-2,NA,CASSHRPGLAGTGELFF,TGTGCCAGCAGCCACAGGCCGGGACTAGCTGGCACCGGGGAGCTGTTTTTT
TRBV10-2,TRBD2,TRBJ2-1,NA,CASSDKERDPNEQFF,TGCGCCAGCAGTGATAAGGAGCGGGACCCTAATGAGCAGTTCTTC
TRBV7-9,TRBD2,TRBJ2-2,once,CASSLAERENTGELFF,TGTGCCAGCAGCTTAGCGGAGCGGGAAAACACCGGGGAGCTGTTTTTT
TRBV19,TRBD2,TRBJ2-1,once,CASSIVSGRGDEQFF,TGTGCCAGTAGTATCGTTAGCGGGAGGGGCGATGAGCAGTTCTTC
TRBV21-1,NA,TRBJ2-3,once,CASSKRGLAGGFTDTQYF,TGTGCCAGCAGCAAAAGGGGGCTAGCGGGGGGGTTCACAGATACGCAGTATTTT
TRBV15,NA,TRBJ1-1,NA,CATSNMFGTEAFF,TGTGCCACCAGCAATATGTTCGGCACTGAAGCTTTCTTT
TRBV4-1,TRBD1,TRBJ2-7,NA,CASSQDRRGPYEQYF,TGCGCCAGCAGCCAAGATCGAAGGGGGCCCTACGAGCAGTACTTC
TRBV4-1,NA,TRBJ1-5,once,CASSQAAPGFQPQHF,TGCGCCAGCAGCCAAGCCGCCCCAGGGTTTCAGCCCCAGCATTTT
TRBV4-3,NA,TRBJ1-1,NA,CASSQDHRRAGTEAFF,TGCGCCAGCAGCCAAGATCATCGCAGGGCGGGGACTGAAGCTTTCTTT
TRBV27,NA,TRBJ2-7,NA,CASSPVGPPNPYEQYF,TGTGCCAGCAGTCCCGTTGGGCCGCCTAACCCCTACGAGCAGTACTTC
TRBV27,NA,TRBJ2-2,NA,CASSITGISGELFF,TGTGCCAGCAGTATCACAGGGATCTCCGGGGAGCTGTTTTTT
TRBV30,TRBD2,TRBJ2-4,NA,CAWRNPPGGEWGKNIQYF,TGTGCCTGGAGGAATCCCCCTGGGGGGGAATGGGGCAAAAACATTCAGTACTTC
TRBV6-4,TRBD2,TRBJ2-7,NA,CASSAPRNSGGSKPSYEQYF,TGTGCCAGCAGTGCCCCTCGGAATAGCGGGGGGTCTAAACCCTCCTACGAGCAGTACTTC
TRBV28,NA,TRBJ1-1,NA,CASSLKERGTEAFF,TGTGCCAGCAGTTTAAAGGAAAGGGGCACTGAAGCTTTCTTT
TRBV4-1,NA,TRBJ1-2,NA,CASSEMGLFGYTF,TGCGCCAGCAGCGAGATGGGACTTTTTGGCTACACCTTC